This TCR beta chain stems from a study of cytomegalovirus exposure and HLA in healthy donors. Both 60 Vbeta primers and 13 Jbeta primers went into the PCR. Sequenced by immunoSEQ multiplex PCR; TCRdb stores in-frame clones only, minus some. The table shows 81,000 or so clones, with 77% occurring only once. Broader study findings: Later genetic work tied a missense DCLRE1C variant to beta-chain V and J trimming. An observed cluster of highly shared sequence variants was recorded as a likely sequencing artifact. Earlier analysis yielded a pattern in which most TCR beta V segments were productive about 90% or about 30% of the time.

In the case of this clone: What it binds is not known.

At the time of sampling, donors were nominally healthy, though unrecorded immune exposures were likely. The CDR3 extends over 16 amino acids. The V gene end was trimmed by 5 bases and the J gene end by 6 bases; junction bases not matched to a gene: 11. CDR1 and CDR2 from the germline V gene are SGHVS and FNYEAQ. The clonotype comes from a man aged 50 to 60 in good health and CMV-seropositive. Sequenced sample: PBMCs. The V and J genes are TRBV7-6 and TRBJ2-2; 8 bases map to TRBD1. CDR3 in amino acids: CASSIPRQGYPGELFF. CDR3 bases: TGTGCCAGCAGCATCCCTCGACAGGGGTATCCCGGGGAGCTGTTTTTT.